The 16 T cell receptor beta chains in this list originate from one sample, sequenced in a study of T cells in Graves' hyperthyroidism and ophthalmopathy. The CDR3 regions of TCR beta were amplified from RNA transcripts. HTBI primers drove first-round RT-PCR of the TCR CDR3. MiXCR was run by TCRdb on the multiplex PCR reads, yielding one entry per CDR3 protein. The table shows a few hundred thousand distinct CDR3 sequences, with over 15% occurring only once. The sample consisted of blood. Receptors were obtained from a woman aged 60-70 years with Graves' ophthalmopathy.

This sequence joins TRBV20-1 and TRBJ1-5; D possibly corresponds to TRBD1 (6 bases). Trimming removed 3 bases from V and 3 bases from J, with 9 bases in between. The CDR3 length is 13 residues. Germline assignment: CDR1 DFQATT and CDR2 SNEGSKA (reference sequence). The CDR3 sequence: CSARQGHNQPQHF. As DNA, the CDR3 is TGCAGTGCTAGGCAGGGACACAATCAGCCCCAGCATTTT.

In this sample, this clonotype turned up many times. The gene calls are TRBV6-6 and TRBJ2-5, with D perhaps matching TRBD2 (6 bases). The CDR3 has 13 residues. Germline CDR1 reads MNHNY; CDR2 reads SVGAGI (reference sequence). Between the trimmed V and J ends, which lost 2 bases and 3 bases, there was a span of 7 bases. CDR3 nucleotide sequence: TGTGCCAGCAGTTACGGAGGGGAAGAGACCCAGTACTTC. It specifies CASSYGGEETQYF.

This clonotype appeared many times. A junction end diverges from the germline sequence, so it may reflect a read error. The chain recombines TRBV28 with TRBJ2-5; TRBD2 aligns across 7 bases. CDR1 and CDR2 (germline): MDHEN, SYDVKM. The length of the CDR3 is 13 residues. The CDR3 bases are TGTGCCAGCAGAGGCAGCGGGATTCCCGCCAAGGACTTC. Translation: CASRGSGIPAKDF.

The gene calls are TRBV18 and TRBJ2-7, with 8 bases identical to TRBD1. Unmatched junction bases numbered 5, after V lost 2 bases and J lost 5 bases. CDR1 and CDR2 (germline): KGHSH, LQKENI. This CDR3 is 14 amino acids long. Written as DNA, the CDR3 is TGTGCCAGCTCACCAGGGACAGGTCCGGACGAGCAGTACTTC. Its protein is CASSPGTGPDEQYF.

This clonotype was picked up many times. J is TRBJ1-1 and V is TRBV20-1; D perhaps matches TRBD1 (6 bases). Germline loops: CDR1 DFQATT, CDR2 SNEGSKA (reference sequence). Trimming took 1 base from V and 4 from J, leaving 13 bases between them. The CDR3 covers 14 residues. The CDR3, as DNA: TGCAGTGCTAGAGTGCCGGGGGCGGGCACTGAAGCTTTCTTT. Encoded protein: CSARVPGAGTEAFF.

The V call is TRBV9, the J call TRBJ2-1; D is unclear. The germline V gene encodes CDR1 SGDLS and CDR2 YYNGEE. CDR3 length equals 16 residues. V was pared by 6 bases and J by 5 bases, with 21 bases between. CDR3 nucleotides: TGTGCCAGCACCCAGAAGTCTGGTGCGCAGAACAATGAGCAGTTCTTC. Its translation is CASTQKSGAQNNEQFF.

CDR3 nucleotides: TGCGCCAGCAGCCAAGATGAATACACCGGGGAGCTGTTTTTT. It is translated as CASSQDEYTGELFF. The chain joins TRBV4-3 to TRBJ2-2, with D unresolved. Trimming cost V 0 bases and J 3 bases, with 5 bases left between them. The CDR3 extends over 14 amino acids. Germline assignment: CDR1 LGHNA and CDR2 YSLEER.

This clonotype was counted only a few times. The chain carries TRBV14 and TRBJ2-7; D might be TRBD2 (5 bases). Trimming took off 0 bases at V and 6 bases at J, with 9 bases between the two ends. The CDR3 is 13 amino acids. CDR1 is SGHDN, CDR2 FVKESK, per germline. CDR3 DNA sequence: TGTGCCAGCAGCCAAGAACTAGGCGTCGAGCAGTACTTC. Protein: CASSQELGVEQYF.

This clonotype was seen repeatedly, ten times or more. The chain is built from TRBV20-1 and TRBJ1-2; possible D gene TRBD1, 6 bases. The CDR3 covers 15 residues. From germline, CDR1 is DFQATT and CDR2 SNEGSKA (reference sequence). The DNA of the CDR3 is TGCAGCGCGATGGAACAGGGCAAGCCCTATTATGGCTACACCTTC. This translates into CSAMEQGKPYYGYTF.

The chain joins TRBV5-6 to TRBJ1-3; a weak D match, TRBD1 (6 bases). Trimming shortened V by 1 base and J by 2 bases, and 22 bases separated the two germline ends. Germline assignment: CDR1 SGHDT and CDR2 YYEEEE. There are 19 residues in the CDR3. CDR3 DNA: TGTGCCAGCAGCTTGTCCCCCAAAGTAACGTCAGGGGCTGGAAACACCATATATTTT. This encodes CASSLSPKVTSGAGNTIYF.

This clonotype was picked up a small number of times. The junction does not match germline at one end; this may be a read error. The V call is TRBV28, the J call TRBJ2-6, with D unresolved. The CDR3 is 16 residues long. Germline V CDR1 and CDR2: MDHEN, SYDVKM. The CDR3 sequence is CTSSLIWGSGANVLTF. The CDR3 DNA follows: TGTACCAGCAGTTTAATTTGGGGCTCTGGGGCCAACGTCCTGACTTTC.

The CDR3 region is CATSRDPSLEEKLFF. The CDR3, as DNA: TGTGCCACCAGCAGAGATCCCAGTTTAGAGGAAAAACTGTTTTTT. The chain combines TRBV15 with TRBJ1-4; D is ambiguous. V dropped 0 bases and J dropped 8 bases, with 13 bases sitting between them. Per the germline V gene, CDR1 is LNHNV and CDR2 is YYDKDF (reference sequence). The CDR3 runs to 15 residues.

The table lists this clonotype with a few counts. The rearrangement joins TRBV20-1 to TRBJ2-2; no clear D gene. CDR3 size: 13 residues. The V end was cut by 1 base, the J end by 4 bases, with 7 bases between. The V gene's germline CDR1 is DFQATT and CDR2 SNEGSKA (reference sequence). CDR3 in DNA: TGCAGTGCTAGAGTTGAGCCCACCGGGGAGCTGTTTTTT. Translated: CSARVEPTGELFF.

This clonotype was counted at least ten times. The chain recombines TRBV10-3 with TRBJ2-7; D is unresolved. The CDR3 runs 14 residues. Germline values: CDR1 ENHRY, CDR2 SYGVKD. Deletions cut 0 bases from V and 3 bases from J, with 9 bases between. CDR3 DNA sequence: TGTGCCATCAGTGAGTCTAAAGGGAACTACGAGCAGTACTTC. Protein product: CAISESKGNYEQYF.

This clonotype was recorded at least ten times. The chain employs TRBV3-1 and TRBJ1-1; 8 nucleotides match TRBD1. This CDR3 spans 17 amino acids. Germline V CDR1 and CDR2: LGHDT, YNNKEL (reference sequence). The V segment lost 2 bases and the J segment 4 bases; nucleotides outside the gene matches: 12. In DNA form, the CDR3 reads TGTGCCAGCAGCCAACTGGGGACAGGCCTTTTCGGCACTGAAGCTTTCTTT. This gives the protein CASSQLGTGLFGTEAFF. Supplemented by reference TRBV3-1 and TRBJ1-1, the full variable domain reads DTAVSQTPKYLVTQMGNDKSIKCEQNLGHDTMYWYKQDSKKFLKIMFSYNNKELIINETVPNRFSPKSPDKAHLNLHINSLELGDSAVYFCASSQLGTGLFGTEAFFGQGTRLTVV.

This clonotype was recorded once. V is TRBV20-1 and J is TRBJ1-2; D remains ambiguous. The CDR3 length is 14 residues. Germline lookup yields CDR1 DFQATT and CDR2 SNEGSKA (reference sequence). The V gene lost 5 bases and the J gene lost 4 bases, with 17 bases spanning the gap. In DNA form, the CDR3 reads TGCAGTGCTCTCGTGGCTTGGTCACGCTATGGCTACACCTTC. It translates to CSALVAWSRYGYTF.